Each of the 24 T cell receptor beta chains below was sequenced from the same sample in a study of vaccination and CD4 T cells after COVID-19. The Oncomine TCR Beta short-read assay was what sequenced the DNA obtained from cultured CD4+ T cells. One entry per CDR3 protein, called by TCRdb with MiXCR from the PCR reads. The sample has 5,500 to 8,000 distinct CDR3 sequences, around 74% seen once. These receptors lack a known antigen. As for treatment: approximately nine-day PBMC culture with coronavirus spike peptide pools or control peptides (ViraFEST assay). Sequenced material: CD4+ T cells from blood, cultured in vitro. These receptors all come from a human donor who had recovered from COVID-19.

This clonotype was counted once. The chain is built from TRBV28 and TRBJ2-3; D call uncertain. V dropped 3 bases and J dropped 2 bases, with 12 bases sitting between them. Per germline, CDR1 MDHEN and CDR2 SYDVKM. CDR3 size: 15 residues. For the CDR3, the DNA is TGTGCCAGCAGTTTTACGACTGGATTCACAGATACGCAGTATTTT. Amino acids: CASSFTTGFTDTQYF.

The chain links TRBV5-4 to TRBJ1-1; D is unresolved. The germline V and J ends were trimmed by 4 bases and 1 base, with 14 bases remaining between them. The CDR3 spans 15 residues. Per germline, CDR1 SGHNT and CDR2 YYREEE (reference sequence). CDR3 DNA: TGTGCCAGCAGCAAAGACACCTCCACGAACACTGAAGCTTTCTTT. Its translation is CASSKDTSTNTEAFF.

This rearrangement joins TRBV5-1 to TRBJ1-2, with a tentative D call TRBD1 (6 bases). Trimming removed 0 bases at V and 7 bases at J, with 13 bases between. The CDR3 is 14 residues long. Germline lookup yields CDR1 SGHRS and CDR2 YFSETQ. CDR3 nucleotide sequence: TGCGCCAGCAGCTTGGCTAGGGGGATAGGTGGCTACACCTTC. Translation gives CASSLARGIGGYTF.

V is TRBV9 and J is TRBJ1-1; unclear D gene. Germline V gives CDR1 SGDLS, CDR2 YYNGEE. The CDR3 loop spans 14 amino acids. The V end was cut by 2 bases, the J end by 6 bases, with 14 bases between. The CDR3 sequence is CASSVELGLAEAFF. DNA of the CDR3: TGTGCCAGCAGCGTCGAGTTGGGCCTTGCTGAAGCTTTCTTT. The full variable domain, its missing parts supplied by reference TRBV9 and TRBJ1-1, is DSGVTQTPKHLITATGQRVTLRCSPRSGDLSVYWYQQSLDQGLQFLIQYYNGEERAKGNILERFSAQQFPDLHSELNLSSLELGDSALYFCASSVELGLAEAFFGQGTRLTVV.

V usage is TRBV20-1 and J usage is TRBJ2-1, with D possibly being TRBD2 (6 bases). The CDR3 loop spans 14 amino acids. The V end lost 1 base, the J end lost 1 base, and 8 bases lay between the germline ends. Looked up from germline, CDR1 is DFQATT and CDR2 is SNEGSKA (reference sequence). CDR3 sequence: CSARGAGSYNEQFF. CDR3 nucleotide sequence: TGCAGTGCTAGAGGGGCGGGATCCTACAATGAGCAGTTCTTC.

This clonotype was observed a few times. The chain has TRBV27 and TRBJ2-2; weak D call: TRBD2 (5 bases). CDR1 and CDR2 (germline): MNHEY, SMNVEV (reference sequence). The CDR3 extends over 15 amino acids. The ends were cut back, 6 bases at V and 4 bases at J, with 15 bases in the middle. The CDR3 region is CASRPSLVATGELFF. DNA of the CDR3: TGTGCCAGCAGACCCTCACTAGTCGCCACCGGGGAGCTGTTTTTT.

This sequence joins TRBV7-9 and TRBJ2-3; D might be TRBD2 (6 bases). CDR3 length: 13 amino acids. V was clipped by 5 bases and J by 4 bases, with 10 bases between them. The germline CDR1 and CDR2 sequences are SEHNR and FQNEAQ (reference sequence). CDR3 DNA sequence: TGTGCCAGCAGCCGTCCTAGCGCAGATACGCAGTATTTT. Protein sequence: CASSRPSADTQYF.

The J gene is TRBJ1-1, the V gene TRBV6-1; the D gene is possibly TRBD1 (5 bases). Germline values: CDR1 MNHNS, CDR2 SASEGT. This CDR3 is 13 amino acids long. Trimming removed 11 bases at V and 0 bases at J, with 13 bases between. The CDR3 sequence: CAGRQFMNTEAFF. CDR3 nucleotides: TGTGCCGGCCGACAGTTTATGAACACTGAAGCTTTCTTT.

V and J are TRBV7-9 and TRBJ2-6; 7 positions match TRBD1. The ends lost 6 bases at V and 2 bases at J; junction bases unmatched: 4. Germline assignment: CDR1 SEHNR and CDR2 FQNEAQ (reference sequence). This CDR3 contains 15 residues. In nucleotides, the CDR3 is TGTGCCAGCAGTTCCGACAGGGCTGGGGCCAACGTCCTGACTTTC. Its protein is CASSSDRAGANVLTF.

The chain employs TRBV6-2 or TRBV6-3 and TRBJ2-7; TRBD2 might be the D (5 bases). V dropped 2 bases and J dropped 1 base, with 15 bases sitting between them. CDR1 and CDR2 (germline): MNHEY, SVGEGT. CDR3 length: 16 amino acids. CDR3 DNA: TGTGCCAGCAGTTACCGTCCAGCGGCCCCGTCCTACGAGCAGTACTTC. Translating gives CASSYRPAAPSYEQYF.

The gene calls are TRBV11-3 and TRBJ1-3; 7 bases match TRBD1. The CDR3 extends over 15 amino acids. Germline CDR1 SGHNT, CDR2 YENEEA. V shed 4 bases, J shed 7 bases, and the junction held 10 bases outside the gene matches. CDR3 in amino acids: CASSSTTGLTNTIYF. CDR3 nucleotides: TGTGCCAGCAGCTCAACGACAGGGCTAACGAACACCATATATTTT.

J is TRBJ1-5 and V is TRBV27, with TRBD1 as a possible D gene (6 bases). V was clipped by 6 bases and J by 4 bases, with 16 bases between them. Germline assignment: CDR1 MNHEY and CDR2 SMNVEV (reference sequence). CDR3 length: 15 residues. The CDR3 region has the DNA TGTGCCAGCAGGTGGGGGGCCCAGCCAAATCAGCCCCAGCATTTT. Translation: CASRWGAQPNQPQHF.

The J gene is TRBJ2-7, the V gene TRBV6-1; TRBD1 aligns across 10 bases. With V trimmed by 8 bases and J by 1 base, 2 bases remained unmatched. Germline CDR1 and CDR2: MNHNS and SASEGT. The CDR3 contains 13 residues. The CDR3 DNA sequence: TGTGCCAGCCGGGACAGGGGTTCCTACGAGCAGTACTTC. It codes for CASRDRGSYEQYF.

The chain joins TRBV7-2 to TRBJ2-7; possibly TRBD2 for D (6 bases). Germline-derived CDR1 and CDR2 are SGHTA and FQGNSA. V lost 3 bases, J lost 9 bases, and 24 bases lay in between. The CDR3 spans 16 residues. CDR3 sequence reads: CASSFTPTSPVWGQYF. The DNA of the CDR3 is TGTGCCAGCAGCTTTACCCCAACTAGCCCGGTTTGGGGGCAGTACTTC.

This clonotype rates as medium-sized. This chain uses TRBV19 with TRBJ2-5; 7 bases agree with TRBD1. Germline V gene sequence: CDR1 LNHDA, CDR2 SQIVND (reference sequence). The CDR3 extends over 14 amino acids. V lost 6 bases to trimming and J lost 2 bases; unmatched junction nucleotides: 6. This CDR3 reads CASRRQGGQETQYF. The CDR3 nucleotides read TGTGCCAGTAGAAGACAGGGTGGTCAAGAGACCCAGTACTTC.

The chain combines TRBV2 with TRBJ1-1; D perhaps matches TRBD1 (6 bases). The V gene lost 0 bases and the J gene lost 10 bases, with 6 bases spanning the gap. CDR1 is SNHLY and CDR2 is FYNNEI in the germline V gene. This CDR3 comprises 11 residues. This chain's CDR3 is CASSEAGGAFF. CDR3 nucleotide sequence: TGTGCCAGCAGTGAAGCAGGGGGAGCTTTCTTT. Drawing the rest from reference TRBV2 and TRBJ1-1, the complete variable domain is EPEVTQTPSHQVTQMGQEVILRCVPISNHLYFYWYRQILGQKVEFLVSFYNNEISEKSEIFDDQFSVERPDGSNFTLKIRSTKLEDSAMYFCASSEAGGAFFGQGTRLTVV.

J is TRBJ2-5 and V is TRBV7-6, with 16 bases identical to TRBD2. CDR3 length equals 16 residues. Losses at the gene ends were 5 bases for V and 4 bases for J; bases not matched to a gene: 4. CDR1 and CDR2 (germline): SGHVS, FNYEAQ. The CDR3 reads CASSVGTSGRGETQYF. CDR3 sequence (DNA): TGTGCCAGCAGCGTAGGGACTAGCGGGAGGGGAGAGACCCAGTACTTC.

This clonotype was seen a single time. The chain employs TRBV28 and TRBJ1-2; D perhaps matches TRBD1 (5 bases). CDR1 is MDHEN, CDR2 SYDVKM, per germline. This CDR3 comprises 15 residues. V dropped 7 bases and J dropped 4 bases, with 19 bases sitting between them. The CDR3 spells CASTLSDRLSYGYTF. CDR3 in DNA: TGTGCCAGCACCCTAAGCGACAGATTAAGCTATGGCTACACCTTC.

By proportion, this clonotype is medium-sized. V usage is TRBV15 and J usage is TRBJ2-7; D uncertain. The CDR3 spans 15 residues. Trimming took 0 bases from V and 2 from J, leaving 11 bases between them. Germline loops: CDR1 LNHNV, CDR2 YYDKDF (reference sequence). This CDR3 reads CATSRDQNRPYEQYF. In DNA form, the CDR3 reads TGTGCCACCAGCAGAGATCAGAACAGACCCTACGAGCAGTACTTC.

The chain joins TRBV20-1 to TRBJ1-5; 9 positions agree with TRBD1. The CDR3 runs to 17 residues. With 0 bases clipped from V and 5 bases from J, the junction kept 11 bases outside the gene matches. In germline, CDR1 is DFQATT, CDR2 SNEGSKA (reference sequence). The CDR3 nucleotides read TGCAGTGCTAGAGATATGGGAGGACAGGGGCCCGATCAGCCCCAGCATTTT. Amino acids: CSARDMGGQGPDQPQHF.

V and J are TRBV10-2 and TRBJ1-1, with 7 bases fitting TRBD1. CDR1 is WSHSY, CDR2 SAAADI, per germline. V shed 3 bases and J 0 bases; nucleotides not matched to a gene: 7. The CDR3 spans 16 residues. CDR3 sequence: CASSEGTEVMNTEAFF. The CDR3 DNA reads TGCGCCAGCAGTGAAGGGACAGAAGTAATGAACACTGAAGCTTTCTTT.

The chain links TRBV20-1 to TRBJ2-7; D may be TRBD1 or TRBD2 (5 bases each). This CDR3 comprises 17 residues. CDR1 and CDR2 (germline): DFQATT, SNEGSKA (reference sequence). V dropped 0 bases and J dropped 3 bases, with 21 bases sitting between them. The chain's CDR3 is CSARDIKLTGRGYEQYF. DNA for the CDR3: TGCAGTGCTAGAGATATTAAGCTAACGGGACGCGGCTACGAGCAGTACTTC.

This clonotype was observed once. The chain employs TRBV7-2 and TRBJ2-1; D uncertain. The germline CDR1 and CDR2 sequences are SGHTA and FQGNSA. V was shortened by 6 bases and J by 0 bases, with 9 bases between the two germline ends. This CDR3 comprises 14 residues. CDR3 sequence: CASSTMGSYNEQFF. Written as DNA, the CDR3 is TGTGCCAGCAGTACAATGGGCTCCTACAATGAGCAGTTCTTC.

The chain is built from TRBV7-2 and TRBJ2-7; no definite D call. Germline V gene sequence: CDR1 SGHTA, CDR2 FQGNSA. V was clipped by 3 bases and J by 3 bases, with 15 bases between them. The CDR3 sequence is 15 residues long. CDR3: CASSLVSAELYEQYF. DNA for the CDR3: TGTGCCAGCAGCTTGGTGTCGGCAGAGCTCTACGAGCAGTACTTC.